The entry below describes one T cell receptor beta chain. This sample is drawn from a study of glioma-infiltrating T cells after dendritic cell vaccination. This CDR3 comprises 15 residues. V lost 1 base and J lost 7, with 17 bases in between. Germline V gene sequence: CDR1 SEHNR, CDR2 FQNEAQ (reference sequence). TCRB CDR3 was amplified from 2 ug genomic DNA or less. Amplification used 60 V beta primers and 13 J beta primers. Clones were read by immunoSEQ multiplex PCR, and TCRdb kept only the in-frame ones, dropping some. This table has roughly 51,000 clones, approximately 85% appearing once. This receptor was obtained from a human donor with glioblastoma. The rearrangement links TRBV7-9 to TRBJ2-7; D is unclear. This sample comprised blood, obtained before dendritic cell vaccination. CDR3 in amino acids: CASSLELGSPGEQYF. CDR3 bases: TGTGCCAGCAGCTTAGAATTGGGCAGCCCTGGGGAGCAGTACTTC.